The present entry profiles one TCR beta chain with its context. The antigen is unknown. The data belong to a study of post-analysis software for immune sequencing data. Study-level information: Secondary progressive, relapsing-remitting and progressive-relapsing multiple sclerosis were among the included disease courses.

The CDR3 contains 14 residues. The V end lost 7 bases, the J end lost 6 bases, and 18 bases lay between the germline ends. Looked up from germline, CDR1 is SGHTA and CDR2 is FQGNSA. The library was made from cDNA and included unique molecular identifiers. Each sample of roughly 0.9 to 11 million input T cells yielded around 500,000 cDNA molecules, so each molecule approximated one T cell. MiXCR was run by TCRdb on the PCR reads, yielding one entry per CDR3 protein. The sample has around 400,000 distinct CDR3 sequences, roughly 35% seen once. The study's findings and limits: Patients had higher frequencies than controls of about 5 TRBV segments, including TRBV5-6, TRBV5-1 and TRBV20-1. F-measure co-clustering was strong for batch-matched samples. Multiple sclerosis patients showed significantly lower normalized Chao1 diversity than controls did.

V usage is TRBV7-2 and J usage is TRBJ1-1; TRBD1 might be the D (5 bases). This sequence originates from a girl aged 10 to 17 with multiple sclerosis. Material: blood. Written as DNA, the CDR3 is TGTGCCAGCAATCTGTGGGGCATCGGGTCTGAAGCTTTCTTT. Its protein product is CASNLWGIGSEAFF.